These T cell receptor beta chains were read from a single sample in a study of blood T cells in healthy people across ages. TCRdb independently ran MiXCR on the 5' RACE reads; one entry per CDR3 protein. Found here are approximately 960,000 distinct CDR3 sequences, 25% to 35% of them singletons; the top ten hold roughly 10%. The sample was also linked to a second study, of T cells of mothers and their children.

Material for sequencing was blood. The receptors stem from a woman aged 40-49 years in good health. Both conserved end residues are part of each CDR3. The D gene is left open where the match is weak. Rows may omit the clone size; those that give it use once, few, many or a size class.

abundance: few
d_gene: NA
j_gene: TRBJ1-5
v_gene: TRBV7-8
CDR3aa: CASSRRGGDISNQPQHF
CDR3nt: TGTGCCAGCAGCAGAAGAGGGGGGGACATTAGCAATCAGCCCCAGCATTTT

abundance: NA
d_gene: NA
j_gene: TRBJ2-6
v_gene: TRBV7-2
CDR3aa: CASSLGLAGANVLTF
CDR3nt: TGTGCCAGCAGCTTAGGGCTAGCTGGGGCCAACGTCCTGACTTTC

abundance: many
d_gene: TRBD1
j_gene: TRBJ2-5
v_gene: TRBV27
CDR3aa: CASSSGTGGLETQYF
CDR3nt: TGTGCCAGCAGTTCCGGGACAGGGGGTTTGGAGACCCAGTACTTC

abundance: few
d_gene: TRBD2
j_gene: TRBJ2-7
v_gene: TRBV5-1
CDR3aa: CASTPPGLAGSYEQYF
CDR3nt: TGCGCCAGCACTCCGCCGGGACTAGCGGGCTCCTACGAGCAGTACTTC

abundance: NA
d_gene: NA
j_gene: TRBJ2-7
v_gene: TRBV20-1
CDR3aa: CSARGVTADLYEQYF
CDR3nt: TGCAGTGCTAGAGGGGTGACAGCCGACCTCTACGAGCAGTACTTC

abundance: NA
d_gene: NA
j_gene: TRBJ2-4
v_gene: TRBV29-1
CDR3aa: CSVDQGRNIQYF
CDR3nt: TGCAGCGTTGACCAGGGAAGAAACATTCAGTACTTC

abundance: NA
d_gene: TRBD2
j_gene: TRBJ2-7
v_gene: TRBV12-3/TRBV12-4
CDR3aa: CASNGGAGSREQYF
CDR3nt: TGTGCCAGCAACGGGGGAGCGGGATCTCGTGAGCAGTACTTC

abundance: few
d_gene: NA
j_gene: TRBJ2-4
v_gene: TRBV12-3/TRBV12-4
CDR3aa: CASSPPGALAKNIQYF
CDR3nt: TGTGCCAGCAGCCCCCCGGGGGCCCTTGCCAAAAACATTCAGTACTTC

abundance: once
d_gene: NA
j_gene: TRBJ2-1
v_gene: TRBV20-1
CDR3aa: CSARDPESSYNEQFF
CDR3nt: TGCAGTGCGAGGGACCCGGAAAGCTCCTACAATGAGCAGTTCTTC

abundance: many
d_gene: NA
j_gene: TRBJ2-7
v_gene: TRBV7-3
CDR3aa: CASSSGALGEQYF
CDR3nt: TGTGCCAGCAGCTCCGGGGCCCTGGGGGAGCAGTACTTC

abundance: NA
d_gene: TRBD2
j_gene: TRBJ2-7
v_gene: TRBV20-1
CDR3aa: CSARTGLAGGVYEQYF
CDR3nt: TGCAGTGCTAGAACGGGACTAGCGGGGGGGGTCTACGAGCAGTACTTC

abundance: few
d_gene: TRBD2
j_gene: TRBJ2-3
v_gene: TRBV10-3
CDR3aa: CAIGSRPAGVTDTQYF
CDR3nt: TGTGCCATCGGTTCCCGCCCAGCGGGGGTCACAGATACGCAGTATTTT

abundance: many
d_gene: NA
j_gene: TRBJ2-7
v_gene: TRBV4-1
CDR3aa: CASSITGSYEQYF
CDR3nt: TGCGCCAGCAGTATCACAGGGTCGTACGAGCAGTACTTC

abundance: few
d_gene: NA
j_gene: TRBJ1-4
v_gene: TRBV20-1
CDR3aa: CSASLRANEKLFF
CDR3nt: TGCAGTGCTAGCCTCAGGGCTAATGAAAAACTGTTTTTT

abundance: NA
d_gene: TRBD1
j_gene: TRBJ2-5
v_gene: TRBV7-2
CDR3aa: CASSEGQGAWNEQYF
CDR3nt: TGTGCCAGCAGCGAGGGACAGGGGGCATGGAATGAGCAGTACTTC

abundance: NA
d_gene: TRBD2
j_gene: TRBJ2-5
v_gene: TRBV20-1
CDR3aa: CSTRGGGVQETQYF
CDR3nt: TGCAGTACTAGGGGCGGGGGGGTACAAGAGACCCAGTACTTC

abundance: NA
d_gene: NA
j_gene: TRBJ1-2
v_gene: TRBV9
CDR3aa: CASSVGRSYGYTF
CDR3nt: TGTGCCAGCAGCGTGGGCAGGAGCTATGGCTACACCTTC

abundance: NA
d_gene: TRBD2
j_gene: TRBJ2-5
v_gene: TRBV5-1
CDR3aa: CASSLGTSGRNGETQYF
CDR3nt: TGCGCCAGCAGCTTGGGGACTAGCGGGAGGAATGGAGAGACCCAGTACTTC

abundance: many
d_gene: TRBD2
j_gene: TRBJ2-7
v_gene: TRBV6-5
CDR3aa: CASSSPPGTSYHEQYF
CDR3nt: TGTGCCAGCAGTTCCCCCCCCGGGACTAGTTACCACGAGCAGTACTTC

abundance: NA
d_gene: NA
j_gene: TRBJ1-2
v_gene: TRBV27
CDR3aa: CASSHSGSGYGNTF
CDR3nt: TGTGCCAGCAGCCATTCGGGGAGTGGCTATGGCAACACCTTC

abundance: many
d_gene: NA
j_gene: TRBJ1-2
v_gene: TRBV11-2
CDR3aa: CASSGRGYGYTF
CDR3nt: TGTGCCAGCAGCGGACGTGGGTATGGCTACACCTTC

abundance: few
d_gene: NA
j_gene: TRBJ1-5
v_gene: TRBV7-2
CDR3aa: CASSLVAGGNQPQHF
CDR3nt: TGTGCCAGCAGCTTAGTAGCAGGGGGCAATCAGCCCCAGCATTTT

abundance: few
d_gene: TRBD2
j_gene: TRBJ2-4
v_gene: TRBV20-1
CDR3aa: CSARASGRVGTKDIQYF
CDR3nt: TGCAGTGCTAGAGCCTCCGGGAGGGTAGGGACCAAAGACATTCAGTACTTC

abundance: NA
d_gene: TRBD1
j_gene: TRBJ2-7
v_gene: TRBV11-2
CDR3aa: CASSFLLGQGADYEQYF
CDR3nt: TGTGCCAGCAGCTTCCTCCTGGGACAGGGGGCCGACTACGAGCAGTACTTC

abundance: NA
d_gene: TRBD2
j_gene: TRBJ2-7
v_gene: TRBV7-2
CDR3aa: CASSLAGTSGYYEQYF
CDR3nt: TGTGCCAGCAGCTTAGCGGGGACTAGCGGATACTACGAGCAGTACTTC

abundance: many
d_gene: TRBD2
j_gene: TRBJ2-7
v_gene: TRBV28
CDR3aa: CASTGLAEYEQYF
CDR3nt: TGTGCCAGTACGGGACTAGCGGAATACGAGCAGTACTTC

abundance: NA
d_gene: NA
j_gene: TRBJ2-3
v_gene: TRBV18
CDR3aa: CASSPKEGFDTQYF
CDR3nt: TGTGCCAGCTCACCTAAGGAGGGGTTTGATACGCAGTATTTT

abundance: NA
d_gene: TRBD1
j_gene: TRBJ1-3
v_gene: TRBV12-3/TRBV12-4
CDR3aa: CASSWGDSSGNTIYF
CDR3nt: TGTGCCAGCAGTTGGGGGGACAGCTCTGGAAACACCATATATTTT

abundance: NA
d_gene: TRBD1
j_gene: TRBJ1-1
v_gene: TRBV6-5
CDR3aa: CASSYSRQGLTEAFF
CDR3nt: TGTGCCAGCAGTTACTCCAGACAGGGTCTGACTGAAGCTTTCTTT

abundance: many
d_gene: NA
j_gene: TRBJ2-1
v_gene: TRBV7-7
CDR3aa: CASSPAGDEQFF
CDR3nt: TGTGCTAGCAGCCCGGCGGGCGATGAGCAGTTCTTC

abundance: many
d_gene: NA
j_gene: TRBJ2-5
v_gene: TRBV7-9
CDR3aa: CASSFQGIQETQYF
CDR3nt: TGTGCCAGCAGCTTCCAGGGTATCCAAGAGACCCAGTACTTC

abundance: many
d_gene: NA
j_gene: TRBJ2-1
v_gene: TRBV27
CDR3aa: CASSFYNEQFF
CDR3nt: TGTGCCAGCAGCTTTTACAATGAGCAGTTCTTC

abundance: NA
d_gene: NA
j_gene: TRBJ1-4
v_gene: TRBV28
CDR3aa: CASSLTTENNEKLFF
CDR3nt: TGTGCCAGCAGTTTAACGACGGAGAATAATGAAAAACTGTTTTTT

abundance: NA
d_gene: TRBD1
j_gene: TRBJ2-3
v_gene: TRBV4-2
CDR3aa: CASSQKGGQSTDTQYF
CDR3nt: TGTGCCAGCAGCCAAAAAGGGGGCCAAAGCACAGATACGCAGTATTTT

abundance: NA
d_gene: TRBD2
j_gene: TRBJ2-7
v_gene: TRBV5-1
CDR3aa: CASTRLAGEYEQYF
CDR3nt: TGCGCCAGCACGCGACTAGCGGGAGAGTACGAGCAGTACTTC